This TCR beta chain was obtained from a study of T cell responses to AZD1222 COVID-19 vaccine. Turning to this clone: Its antigen is unknown.

Here immunoSEQ multiplex PCR was the method, and the copy in TCRdb shows in-frame clones only, minus some. The sample carries more than 150,000 clones, around 87% recorded once. The study, taken as a whole, reports: Just a handful of AZD1222 recipients were seropositive at baseline.

Trimming at V came to 0 bases and at J to 5 bases, leaving 8 bases not matched to a gene. This CDR3 spans 16 amino acids. CDR1 is MNHEY, CDR2 SVGAGI, per germline. This receptor was obtained from an adult in good health. V and J are TRBV6-5 and TRBJ2-7, with 9 bases lining up with TRBD2. Source: peripheral blood, taken on day 0 of MenACWY control vaccination. As DNA, the CDR3 is TGTGCCAGCAGTTACTCGTTTGCTAGCGGGATCCACGAGCAGTACTTC. It specifies CASSYSFASGIHEQYF.